This T cell receptor (beta chain) came from a study of persistence of HIV-infected CD4 T cells. Stimulation used approximately 9.6 ug/mL lysate from CMV-infected fibroblasts. Sorting of responding CD4+ T cells relied on upregulated CD40 ligand together with CD69. Donors were HIV-1-infected adults who began suppressive ART during chronic infection. Inclusion required CMV-positive serology and CD4+ counts above 400 cells/uL. About this clone: No antigen is known for it.

V shed 0 bases and J shed 7 bases, with 15 bases lying between them. The germline CDR1 and CDR2 sequences are LNHDA and SQIVND (reference sequence). The length of the CDR3 is 15 residues. The study's findings and limits: Degenerate expanded CDR3beta sequences were enriched among CMV- and Gag-responding cells.

Sequencing used immunoSEQ version 4 in survey mode. Each sample used up to about 1 ug genomic DNA diluted to approximately 9 ng/uL. Sequenced by immunoSEQ multiplex PCR; TCRdb stores in-frame clones only, minus some. The sample shows some 20,000 clones, around three fifths of them seen only once. This sample comprised CD4+ T cells sorted from PBMCs after 18-hour stimulation, obtained from a patient who received antiretroviral therapy. This receptor was identified in an adult woman with HIV who was CMV-seropositive. The V call is TRBV19, the J call TRBJ2-5; D gene unclear. CDR3 amino acids: CASSIDGRRGATQYF. CDR3 sequence (DNA): TGTGCCAGTAGTATAGATGGTCGTCGAGGAGCGACCCAGTACTTC.